These 10 T cell receptor beta chains originate from one sample sequenced in a study of monozygotic twins with inflammatory bowel disease. TCRdb re-analyzed the 5' RACE reads; it lists each CDR3 protein once, without DNA. The sample has more than 120,000 distinct CDR3 sequences. Sequencing was performed on blood. The receptors here all came from a human donor with ulcerative colitis or Crohn's disease, or a healthy co-twin of an affected twin (not recorded which).

The V and J genes are TRBV12-3 or TRBV12-4 and TRBJ2-7; the D call of TRBD1 rests on TCRdb alone, since no DNA is present to check it. The CDR3 is 15 amino acids. The CDR3 protein is CASSLAIGGIYEQYF.

This chain links TRBV6-5 with TRBJ1-1. The CDR3 runs 11 residues. The germline gives CDR1 MNHEY, CDR2 SVGAGI. CDR3 sequence: CASSLGTEAFF.

The CDR3 sequence: CASSKPGTRNEKLFF. The rearrangement links TRBV21-1 to TRBJ1-4. TRBV21-1 has pseudogene status. The CDR3 runs to 15 residues.

V and J are TRBV29-1 and TRBJ2-4; absent DNA, TCRdb's TRBD1 call cannot be checked. Germline CDR1 SQVTM, CDR2 ANQGSEA. This CDR3 has 13 amino acids. CDR3 sequence reads: CSATQGPKNIQYF. Full variable domain (missing parts from reference TRBV29-1 and TRBJ2-4): SAVISQKPSRDICQRGTSLTIQCQVDSQVTMMFWYRQQPGQSLTLIATANQGSEATYESGFVIDKFPISRPNLTFSTLTVSNMSPEDSSIYLCSATQGPKNIQYFGAGTRLSVL.

The gene calls are TRBV27 and TRBJ2-7; the D call from TCRdb, TRBD1, cannot be confirmed without DNA. CDR3 size: 14 residues. The germline V gene has CDR1 MNHEY and CDR2 SMNVEV (reference sequence). CDR3 protein: CASSLIDRGYEQYF.

The V and J genes are TRBV5-1 and TRBJ2-1; the D call of TRBD1 rests on TCRdb alone, since no DNA is present to check it. From germline, CDR1 is SGHRS and CDR2 YFSETQ. CDR3 length equals 14 residues. CDR3 loop: CASSLGQGGNEQFF.

The chain employs TRBV20-1 and TRBJ1-5. CDR3 length equals 13 residues. Germline CDR1 reads DFQATT; CDR2 reads SNEGSKA (reference sequence). CDR3 in amino acids: CSAQAADDQPQHF.

CDR3 sequence: CASSLTALGEQYF. The rearrangement links TRBV7-7 to TRBJ2-7. This CDR3 spans 13 amino acids. CDR1 SSHAT and CDR2 FNYEAQ come from the germline V gene (reference sequence).

The rearrangement links TRBV18 to TRBJ2-5. CDR1 and CDR2 from the germline V gene are KGHSH and LQKENI. The CDR3 has 15 residues. CDR3 region: CASSPPRGGQETQYF.

The chain is built from TRBV4-3 and TRBJ1-5; no DNA is available, so the TRBD1 call from TCRdb remains unchecked. The CDR3 is 16 residues long. Germline V gene data show CDR1 as LGHNA and CDR2 as YSLEER. The CDR3 reads CASSQDLTGDNQPQHF.